Listed below are T cell receptor beta chains from one sample, sequenced in a study of immune evolution from preneoplasia to lung adenocarcinoma. Measured with immunoSEQ multiplex PCR; TCRdb has only the in-frame clones, and not every one. The sample includes more than 15,000 clones, 65% to 90% of them seen just once. Sequenced: FFPE invasive lung adenocarcinoma tissue. The origin of the receptors is a person between 65 and 79 years old with invasive lung adenocarcinoma. Both conserved end residues are part of each CDR3. The order of the fields is V gene, CDR3 length, J gene, D gene, CDR3 protein, CDR3 DNA. A D gene is named only where the DNA matches it firmly.

TRBV7-9	13	TRBJ1-4	.	CASSPPTNEKLFF	TGTGCCAGCAGCCCCCCGACTAATGAAAAACTGTTTTTT
TRBV30	13	TRBJ2-1	.	CAWRGQFSNEQFF	TGTGCCTGGAGAGGACAATTCTCCAATGAGCAGTTCTTC
TRBV7-9	14	TRBJ2-5	.	CASSRGTIQETQYF	TGTGCCAGCAGCCGAGGTACCATACAAGAGACCCAGTACTTC
TRBV5-1	16	TRBJ2-2	TRBD1	CASSDPGQGNTGELFF	TGCGCCAGCAGCGACCCGGGACAGGGGAACACCGGGGAGCTGTTTTTT
TRBV19	15	TRBJ1-1	.	CASGSLSGRNTEAFF	TGTGCCAGCGGAAGCCTTTCCGGACGGAACACTGAAGCTTTCTTT
TRBV5-1	13	TRBJ2-1	.	CASSLGTYNEQFF	TGCGCCAGCAGCCTGGGGACCTACAATGAGCAGTTCTTC
TRBV6-6	15	TRBJ2-6	.	CASSEDQAGANVLTF	TGTGCCAGCAGCGAAGACCAAGCTGGGGCCAACGTCCTGACTTTC
TRBV10-3	15	TRBJ2-1	.	CAISESVGVYNEQFF	TGTGCCATCAGTGAGTCGGTCGGGGTCTACAATGAGCAGTTCTTC
TRBV18	17	TRBJ2-6	.	CASSPRDPGRTANVLTF	TGTGCCAGCTCACCACGGGACCCCGGAAGGACGGCCAACGTCCTGACTTTC
TRBV28	12	TRBJ1-1	.	CASSLGEGLAFF	TGTGCCAGCAGTTTGGGGGAAGGGTTAGCTTTCTTT
TRBV5-8	14	TRBJ2-3	.	CASNEPGRGDTQYF	TGTGCCAGCAACGAGCCGGGACGAGGGGATACGCAGTATTTT
TRBV29-1	14	TRBJ1-1	.	CSVEGLWVNTEAFF	TGCAGCGTTGAAGGGTTGTGGGTGAACACTGAAGCTTTCTTT
TRBV4-1	18	TRBJ2-2	TRBD1	CASTKESFEGADTGELFF	TGCGCCAGCACCAAAGAGTCGTTTGAGGGGGCCGACACCGGGGAGCTGTTTTTT